These T cell receptor beta chains were read from a single sample in a study of T cells in Graves' hyperthyroidism and ophthalmopathy. TCRdb used MiXCR to reprocess the multiplex PCR reads, holding one entry per CDR3 protein. This table holds almost 350,000 distinct CDR3 sequences, 18% found once. Material for sequencing was blood. These receptors were collected from a middle-aged woman with Graves' ophthalmopathy. Both conserved end residues are part of each CDR3. Size is stated for part of the rows, as once, few or many counts, or as a class when the clone is expanded.

clone_size: many
v_call: TRBV28
j_call: TRBJ2-7
cdr3_aa: CASKPSPPSAYEQYF

clone_size: many
v_call: TRBV9
j_call: TRBJ1-3
cdr3_aa: CASSLGQVGNTIYF

clone_size: -
v_call: TRBV28
j_call: TRBJ1-5
cdr3_aa: CASSPTRIANQPQHF

clone_size: -
v_call: TRBV28
j_call: TRBJ2-7
cdr3_aa: CASRPGLAGGPRYEQYF

clone_size: many
v_call: TRBV27
j_call: TRBJ2-7
cdr3_aa: CASTLRHGRRYF

clone_size: many
v_call: TRBV19
j_call: TRBJ1-2
cdr3_aa: CASRTRGTYYGYTF

clone_size: many
v_call: TRBV6-2/TRBV6-3
j_call: TRBJ2-7
cdr3_aa: CASRDGLPYEQYF

clone_size: many
v_call: TRBV27
j_call: TRBJ2-5
cdr3_aa: CASSKRTGGQETQYF

clone_size: many
v_call: TRBV12-3/TRBV12-4
j_call: TRBJ2-7
cdr3_aa: CASKGTGRGEQYF

clone_size: many
v_call: TRBV20-1
j_call: TRBJ1-5
cdr3_aa: CSARSSLGVNQPQHF

clone_size: many
v_call: TRBV20-1
j_call: TRBJ2-7
cdr3_aa: CSARGERVDYYF

clone_size: many
v_call: TRBV27
j_call: TRBJ1-1
cdr3_aa: CASSLVAGWNTEAFF

clone_size: many
v_call: TRBV2
j_call: TRBJ2-7
cdr3_aa: CASSVEIQGAEQYF

clone_size: few
v_call: TRBV10-3
j_call: TRBJ2-4
cdr3_aa: CAISESAGWVKNIQYF

clone_size: -
v_call: TRBV2
j_call: TRBJ1-3
cdr3_aa: CASRGQTTGNTIYF

clone_size: -
v_call: TRBV20-1
j_call: TRBJ2-4
cdr3_aa: CSVKGGEGRAKNIQYF

clone_size: few
v_call: TRBV28
j_call: TRBJ2-7
cdr3_aa: CASALSGAKQYF

clone_size: -
v_call: TRBV12-3/TRBV12-4
j_call: TRBJ2-2
cdr3_aa: CASSLGQGYTGELFF

clone_size: many
v_call: TRBV5-1
j_call: TRBJ1-2
cdr3_aa: CASSRGAAGQGYTF

clone_size: many
v_call: TRBV28
j_call: TRBJ1-1
cdr3_aa: CASSSPRNTEAFF

clone_size: many
v_call: TRBV6-2/TRBV6-3
j_call: TRBJ2-1
cdr3_aa: CASRQGGEQFF

clone_size: -
v_call: TRBV4-3
j_call: TRBJ2-5
cdr3_aa: CASSQDRTAETQYF

clone_size: many
v_call: TRBV12-3/TRBV12-4
j_call: TRBJ1-1
cdr3_aa: CASSFSGRTEAFF

clone_size: -
v_call: TRBV5-6
j_call: TRBJ1-1
cdr3_aa: CASSHPSGGEAFF

clone_size: many
v_call: TRBV5-7
j_call: TRBJ2-7
cdr3_aa: CASSLSPAGNYEQYF

clone_size: many
v_call: TRBV11-3
j_call: TRBJ2-2
cdr3_aa: CASSFAGGTGELFF

clone_size: many
v_call: TRBV5-1
j_call: TRBJ1-1
cdr3_aa: CASSLGTGSTEAFF

clone_size: once
v_call: TRBV6-1
j_call: TRBJ2-7
cdr3_aa: CASSAGAGGQYEQYF

clone_size: many
v_call: TRBV20-1
j_call: TRBJ1-1
cdr3_aa: CSPRGSAEAFF

clone_size: many
v_call: TRBV28
j_call: TRBJ2-4
cdr3_aa: CASGQGQNIQYF

clone_size: many
v_call: TRBV6-1
j_call: TRBJ2-2
cdr3_aa: CASTEAGGVPGELFF

clone_size: -
v_call: TRBV6-2/TRBV6-3
j_call: TRBJ2-1
cdr3_aa: CASSQGLAGQEQFF

clone_size: many
v_call: TRBV6-1
j_call: TRBJ2-7
cdr3_aa: CASSAGTSYEQYF

clone_size: many
v_call: TRBV6-1
j_call: TRBJ1-3
cdr3_aa: CASRGDRGLSGNTIYF

clone_size: many
v_call: TRBV5-1
j_call: TRBJ1-3
cdr3_aa: CASSLAMSAGNTIYF

clone_size: many
v_call: TRBV20-1
j_call: TRBJ1-2
cdr3_aa: CSAKDRNRLLGHPNYGYTF

clone_size: -
v_call: TRBV20-1
j_call: TRBJ2-7
cdr3_aa: CSARRGSTPYEQYF

clone_size: many
v_call: TRBV6-5
j_call: TRBJ2-5
cdr3_aa: CASSYSGLAGTQYF

clone_size: -
v_call: TRBV20-1
j_call: TRBJ2-7
cdr3_aa: CSAQEKTSFFAYEQYF

clone_size: many
v_call: TRBV11-2
j_call: TRBJ2-7
cdr3_aa: CASSLGLSLAGPSSYEQYF

clone_size: many
v_call: TRBV12-3/TRBV12-4
j_call: TRBJ2-7
cdr3_aa: CASSSTGEEQYF

clone_size: many
v_call: TRBV20-1
j_call: TRBJ2-7
cdr3_aa: CSAKPQGRIFYEQYF

clone_size: many
v_call: TRBV5-1
j_call: TRBJ2-7
cdr3_aa: CASQRGSATYEQYF

clone_size: many
v_call: TRBV9
j_call: TRBJ2-7
cdr3_aa: CASSVGGTGTYEQYF

clone_size: -
v_call: TRBV11-2
j_call: TRBJ2-5
cdr3_aa: CASSSPGERETQYF

clone_size: many
v_call: TRBV12-3/TRBV12-4
j_call: TRBJ1-1
cdr3_aa: CASSWDPKGTEAFF

clone_size: many
v_call: TRBV11-2
j_call: TRBJ2-7
cdr3_aa: CASSISGRPRPGQYF

clone_size: few
v_call: TRBV6-1
j_call: TRBJ1-2
cdr3_aa: CASSRDNRDHGYTF

clone_size: -
v_call: TRBV7-6
j_call: TRBJ2-5
cdr3_aa: CASSLAGAGEETQYF